A selection of T cell receptor beta chains follows, all from one sample in a study of blood T cells in healthy people across ages. TCRdb used MiXCR to reprocess the 5' RACE reads, holding one entry per CDR3 protein. The sample carries 780,000 or so distinct CDR3 sequences, 40% to 65% recorded once. Sequenced sample: blood. The receptor source for this set is a man older than 75 in good health. Both conserved end residues are part of each CDR3. Fields, in order: V gene, D gene, J gene, clone size, CDR3 DNA, CDR3 protein. A D gene is named only where the DNA matches it firmly. Clone size appears in some rows only: once, few, many, or a class for an expanded clone.

V gene: TRBV12-3/TRBV12-4
D gene: TRBD2
J gene: TRBJ2-3
clone size: NA
CDR3 DNA: TGTGCCAGCAGTTCCGGGACTAGCGTTACGTATTTT
CDR3 protein: CASSSGTSVTYF

V gene: TRBV5-1
D gene: TRBD2
J gene: TRBJ2-1
clone size: NA
CDR3 DNA: TGCGCCAGCAGCTACCTAGCGGGAAACTACAATGAGCAGTTCTTC
CDR3 protein: CASSYLAGNYNEQFF

V gene: TRBV6-5
D gene: NA
J gene: TRBJ2-3
clone size: NA
CDR3 DNA: TGTGCCAGCAGTTATATGGGAGCGACTAGCACAGATACGCAGTATTTT
CDR3 protein: CASSYMGATSTDTQYF

V gene: TRBV5-1
D gene: NA
J gene: TRBJ2-5
clone size: NA
CDR3 DNA: TGCGCCGGCAGCTTGGTACGGGAAGAGACCCAGTACTTC
CDR3 protein: CAGSLVREETQYF

V gene: TRBV27
D gene: NA
J gene: TRBJ2-5
clone size: NA
CDR3 DNA: TGTGCCAGCAGTTCACAGGGAAGGGGCCAAGAGACCCAGTACTTC
CDR3 protein: CASSSQGRGQETQYF

V gene: TRBV7-2
D gene: TRBD1
J gene: TRBJ1-2
clone size: few
CDR3 DNA: TGTGCCAGCAGCCCGTTCAGGGGGGGAGCGGCCTATGGCTACACCTTC
CDR3 protein: CASSPFRGGAAYGYTF

V gene: TRBV10-2
D gene: TRBD1
J gene: TRBJ2-7
clone size: NA
CDR3 DNA: TGCGCCAGCAGTATCAGACAGGGGGTTTCTTACGAGCAGTACTTC
CDR3 protein: CASSIRQGVSYEQYF

V gene: TRBV7-2
D gene: TRBD1
J gene: TRBJ2-3
clone size: few
CDR3 DNA: TGTGCCAGCAGCTTAGCCGGCAGGGGGCGCGGTACGCAGTATTTT
CDR3 protein: CASSLAGRGRGTQYF

V gene: TRBV12-3/TRBV12-4
D gene: TRBD1
J gene: TRBJ1-2
clone size: NA
CDR3 DNA: TGTGCCAGCAGTTTTTGGGACAGGGAGAGTGGTGGCTACACCTTC
CDR3 protein: CASSFWDRESGGYTF

V gene: TRBV29-1
D gene: NA
J gene: TRBJ2-1
clone size: NA
CDR3 DNA: TGCAGCGTAAAGTGTAGCTCCTACAATGAGCAGTTCTTC
CDR3 protein: CSVKCSSYNEQFF

V gene: TRBV20-1
D gene: TRBD2
J gene: TRBJ2-5
clone size: NA
CDR3 DNA: TGCAGTGCTAGAAGAGCGGGAGAAGAGACCCAGTACTTC
CDR3 protein: CSARRAGEETQYF

V gene: TRBV12-3/TRBV12-4
D gene: TRBD2
J gene: TRBJ2-3
clone size: NA
CDR3 DNA: TGTGCCAGCAGCCCGGGACTAGCGGCAAGAGACGCGTATTTT
CDR3 protein: CASSPGLAARDAYF

V gene: TRBV5-6
D gene: NA
J gene: TRBJ1-5
clone size: NA
CDR3 DNA: TGTGCCAGCAGCTTGGCCCAGGATCAGCCCCAGCATTTT
CDR3 protein: CASSLAQDQPQHF

V gene: TRBV2
D gene: NA
J gene: TRBJ2-7
clone size: few
CDR3 DNA: TGTGCCAGCAGTGTGAGTTCGAAGCAGTACTTC
CDR3 protein: CASSVSSKQYF

V gene: TRBV21-1
D gene: NA
J gene: TRBJ2-3
clone size: NA
CDR3 DNA: TGTGCCAGCAGCCGAGGCGACGGAGATACTCACAGATACGCGTATTTT
CDR3 protein: CASSRGDGDTHRYAYF

V gene: TRBV3-1
D gene: NA
J gene: TRBJ2-7
clone size: NA
CDR3 DNA: TGTGCCAGCAGCCCGCATGTGGGGGCGGAGCAGTACTTC
CDR3 protein: CASSPHVGAEQYF

V gene: TRBV3-1
D gene: NA
J gene: TRBJ2-5
clone size: NA
CDR3 DNA: TGTGCCAGCAGCCAAACTTTTGAGCAGTACTTC
CDR3 protein: CASSQTFEQYF

V gene: TRBV6-2/TRBV6-3
D gene: NA
J gene: TRBJ1-2
clone size: NA
CDR3 DNA: TGTGCCAGCAGTTACGGGCAGGGAGACGGCTACACCTTC
CDR3 protein: CASSYGQGDGYTF

V gene: TRBV28
D gene: TRBD1
J gene: TRBJ2-5
clone size: NA
CDR3 DNA: TGTGCCAGCAGTGGGCAGGACAGGGCAAAAGAGACCCAGTACTTC
CDR3 protein: CASSGQDRAKETQYF

V gene: TRBV7-9
D gene: NA
J gene: TRBJ2-6
clone size: NA
CDR3 DNA: TGTGCCAGCAGCTTGCGCCTGAACTCTGGGGCCAACGTCCTGACTTTC
CDR3 protein: CASSLRLNSGANVLTF

V gene: TRBV7-2
D gene: NA
J gene: TRBJ2-2
clone size: NA
CDR3 DNA: TGTGCCAGCAGCTTAGTGGGGGCGCGAACCGGGGAGCTGTTTTTT
CDR3 protein: CASSLVGARTGELFF

V gene: TRBV7-9
D gene: TRBD1
J gene: TRBJ1-2
clone size: NA
CDR3 DNA: TGTGCCAGCAGCTTAAAAAAGGCAGGGGGGAACTATGGCTACACCTTC
CDR3 protein: CASSLKKAGGNYGYTF

V gene: TRBV6-8
D gene: NA
J gene: TRBJ2-4
clone size: NA
CDR3 DNA: TGTGCCAGCAGTTACCAAGGACGCTTAACCAAAAACATTCAGTACTTT
CDR3 protein: CASSYQGRLTKNIQYF

V gene: TRBV13
D gene: NA
J gene: TRBJ2-7
clone size: few
CDR3 DNA: TGTGCCAGCAGCTTAGGAGGCCCCGGCGAGCAGTACTTC
CDR3 protein: CASSLGGPGEQYF

V gene: TRBV6-2/TRBV6-3
D gene: TRBD2
J gene: TRBJ2-3
clone size: few
CDR3 DNA: TGTGCCAGCAGAGACCCTAGCGGGATATTGAGATACGCGTATTTT
CDR3 protein: CASRDPSGILRYAYF

V gene: TRBV5-1
D gene: NA
J gene: TRBJ2-3
clone size: few
CDR3 DNA: TGCGCCAGCAGCAGGGCAGGCCTCTCCCGCCTAGATACGCAGTATTTT
CDR3 protein: CASSRAGLSRLDTQYF

V gene: TRBV9
D gene: TRBD2
J gene: TRBJ2-7
clone size: NA
CDR3 DNA: TGTGCCAGCGGCGTTACTAGCGGGAGGGCCCAAACCTACGAGCAGTACTTC
CDR3 protein: CASGVTSGRAQTYEQYF

V gene: TRBV7-9
D gene: NA
J gene: TRBJ2-5
clone size: NA
CDR3 DNA: TGTGCCAGCAGTCGGAGAAGGGCATCAGAGACCCAGTACTTC
CDR3 protein: CASSRRRASETQYF

V gene: TRBV6-6
D gene: NA
J gene: TRBJ2-4
clone size: few
CDR3 DNA: TGTGCCACCATGGTCGGGGCTGGGGAGCAGTACTTC
CDR3 protein: CATMVGAGEQYF

V gene: TRBV13
D gene: TRBD2
J gene: TRBJ2-3
clone size: NA
CDR3 DNA: TGTGCCAGCAGAACCCTCGGTGGTAGCGGGAGCGGAGGTACGCAGTATTTT
CDR3 protein: CASRTLGGSGSGGTQYF

V gene: TRBV5-1
D gene: TRBD2
J gene: TRBJ2-1
clone size: NA
CDR3 DNA: TGCGCCAGCAGCTTGGATAGCGGGAGGGAATACAATGAGCAGTTCTTC
CDR3 protein: CASSLDSGREYNEQFF

V gene: TRBV29-1
D gene: TRBD2
J gene: TRBJ2-1
clone size: NA
CDR3 DNA: TGCAGCCGGGAGGGGCGGGAGATAACCTACAATGAGCAGTTCTTC
CDR3 protein: CSREGREITYNEQFF

V gene: TRBV27
D gene: NA
J gene: TRBJ2-6
clone size: NA
CDR3 DNA: TGTGCCAGCAGTGTAACTGCCTCTGGGGCCAACGTCCTGACTTTC
CDR3 protein: CASSVTASGANVLTF

V gene: TRBV12-3/TRBV12-4
D gene: NA
J gene: TRBJ2-3
clone size: NA
CDR3 DNA: TGTGCCAGCACTCCTAACAGGGTTCGGCACAGATACGCGTATTTT
CDR3 protein: CASTPNRVRHRYAYF

V gene: TRBV15
D gene: TRBD2
J gene: TRBJ2-7
clone size: NA
CDR3 DNA: TGTGCCACCAGCAGAGATAGAGCGGGAGTTCACGAGCAGTACTTC
CDR3 protein: CATSRDRAGVHEQYF

V gene: TRBV3-1
D gene: TRBD2
J gene: TRBJ2-1
clone size: few
CDR3 DNA: TGTGCCAGCAGCCCTAGCGGGTGGGGATCCAATGAGCAGTTCTTC
CDR3 protein: CASSPSGWGSNEQFF

V gene: TRBV6-5
D gene: TRBD2
J gene: TRBJ2-1
clone size: NA
CDR3 DNA: TGTGCCAGCACCCCTTCGGGACTACACTACAATGAGCAGTTCTTC
CDR3 protein: CASTPSGLHYNEQFF

V gene: TRBV20-1
D gene: TRBD1
J gene: TRBJ1-6
clone size: NA
CDR3 DNA: TGCAGTGCCCCTCCGGGACAGGGGACCTCACCCCTCCACTTT
CDR3 protein: CSAPPGQGTSPLHF

V gene: TRBV5-1
D gene: NA
J gene: TRBJ2-1
clone size: NA
CDR3 DNA: TGCGCCAGCAGCTTGAAGGGTCGGTCCCTCAATGAGCAGTTCTTC
CDR3 protein: CASSLKGRSLNEQFF

V gene: TRBV12-3/TRBV12-4
D gene: TRBD1
J gene: TRBJ2-7
clone size: NA
CDR3 DNA: TGTGCCAGCAGTGTCACGGGACAGGGGTCCTACGAGCAGTACTTC
CDR3 protein: CASSVTGQGSYEQYF

V gene: TRBV24-1
D gene: NA
J gene: TRBJ2-1
clone size: NA
CDR3 DNA: TGTGCCATCAGTGATGGGACCGCCTACTATTACAATGAGCAGTTCTTC
CDR3 protein: CAISDGTAYYYNEQFF

V gene: TRBV5-1
D gene: NA
J gene: TRBJ1-2
clone size: few
CDR3 DNA: TGCGCCAGCAGCTTGGGGGACATGTTTAATGGCTACACCTTC
CDR3 protein: CASSLGDMFNGYTF

V gene: TRBV12-5
D gene: TRBD2
J gene: TRBJ2-7
clone size: few
CDR3 DNA: TGTGCTAGTGGTTCGCCGGGACTAGCGGGAAGCTACGAGCAGTACTTC
CDR3 protein: CASGSPGLAGSYEQYF

V gene: TRBV6-2/TRBV6-3
D gene: NA
J gene: TRBJ1-1
clone size: few
CDR3 DNA: TGTGCCAGCAGTTACGGTTCGAATCCGGACACTGAAGCTTTCTTT
CDR3 protein: CASSYGSNPDTEAFF

V gene: TRBV5-1
D gene: NA
J gene: TRBJ2-6
clone size: few
CDR3 DNA: TGCGCCAGCGCCATTGGGGCTCCTGGGGCCAACGTCCTGACTTTC
CDR3 protein: CASAIGAPGANVLTF

V gene: TRBV29-1
D gene: NA
J gene: TRBJ1-3
clone size: NA
CDR3 DNA: TGCAGCGCCGGAGACTCTAGCTCTGGAAACACCATATATTTT
CDR3 protein: CSAGDSSSGNTIYF

V gene: TRBV10-3
D gene: TRBD1
J gene: TRBJ2-6
clone size: NA
CDR3 DNA: TGTGCCATCAGTGAGTCACGACAGGGGGCGACCTCTGGGGCCAACGTCCTGACTTTC
CDR3 protein: CAISESRQGATSGANVLTF

V gene: TRBV5-1
D gene: NA
J gene: TRBJ2-7
clone size: NA
CDR3 DNA: TGCGCCAGCAGCTCAGGGAGAGTGGATCGCTATAGTCCCGAGCAGTACTTC
CDR3 protein: CASSSGRVDRYSPEQYF

V gene: TRBV6-5
D gene: TRBD2
J gene: TRBJ2-3
clone size: NA
CDR3 DNA: TGTGCCAGCAGTTACTCTCCAAGCGGGAAGGTTTCCACAGATACGCAGTATTTT
CDR3 protein: CASSYSPSGKVSTDTQYF